This is a list of T cell receptor beta chains from one sample in a study of blood T cell repertoires in COVID-19. Clones were read by immunoSEQ multiplex PCR, and TCRdb kept only the in-frame ones, dropping some. The sample has 400,000 to 550,000 clones, around 89% seen once. The sequencing input was peripheral blood. The source of these receptors is a woman in her 30s with acute or convalescent COVID-19. Each CDR3 is given with its conserved first and last residue. D genes are given only for firm matches. Rows give clone size only sometimes, using once, few, many, or a class for an expanded clone.

V	J	size	D	DNA	CDR3
TRBV2	TRBJ1-1	-	-	TGTGCCAGCAGTGACAGTACGAACACTGAAGCTTTCTTT	CASSDSTNTEAFF
TRBV6-5	TRBJ1-3	-	-	TGTGCCAGCAGTTTGAACAGGGCCTCTGGAAACACCATATATTTT	CASSLNRASGNTIYF
TRBV5-1	TRBJ2-3	-	TRBD2	TGCGCCAGCAGCTTGGGCGGGGGAAGCACAGATACGCAGTATTTT	CASSLGGGSTDTQYF
TRBV10-3	TRBJ2-2	-	TRBD1	TGTGCCATCAGTGAGCCCGACGGGACAGGGTATACCGGGGAGCTGTTTTTT	CAISEPDGTGYTGELFF
TRBV5-1	TRBJ2-3	-	TRBD2	TGCGCCAGCAGCTTGGAACGCGGGGGTTCGAGCACAGATACGCAGTATTTT	CASSLERGGSSTDTQYF
TRBV7-8	TRBJ2-7	-	-	TGTGCCAGCAGCTTCCCCCCAGGCCGGGGGAGCTCCTACGAGCAGTACTTC	CASSFPPGRGSSYEQYF
TRBV28	TRBJ1-2	-	-	TGTGCCAGCAGTATGACCTCAGGGTCTGGCTACACCTTC	CASSMTSGSGYTF
TRBV18	TRBJ2-6	-	-	TGTGCCAGCTCACCACCTTCGAGGCAGCACTCTGGGGCCAACGTCCTGACTTTC	CASSPPSRQHSGANVLTF
TRBV7-2	TRBJ2-1	-	-	TGTGCCAGCAGCTTCTTCTACCGGGTAACCTCCTACAATGAGCAGTTCTTC	CASSFFYRVTSYNEQFF
TRBV3-1/TRBV3-2	TRBJ1-6	-	-	TGTGCCAGCAGCCAAGTCCCAGGTGGTAATTCACCCCTCCACTTT	CASSQVPGGNSPLHF
TRBV9	TRBJ2-7	-	TRBD1	TGTGCCAGCAGCGGGGACAGGGGCTACGAGCAGTACTTC	CASSGDRGYEQYF
TRBV13	TRBJ2-1	-	TRBD2	TGTGCCAGCAGCTGGGGGGGTGGCGAGCAGTTCTTC	CASSWGGGEQFF
TRBV5-1	TRBJ2-1	-	-	TGCGCCAGCAGCTTGGGCTATTCGGGGGAATACAATGAGCAGTTCTTC	CASSLGYSGEYNEQFF
TRBV7-9	TRBJ1-1	-	-	TGTGCCAGCAGCCCCCGTTCAGGGTTATACACTGAAGCTTTCTTT	CASSPRSGLYTEAFF
TRBV6-1	TRBJ2-7	-	-	TGTGCCAGCAGTGATTCGGGGGTTTGGGCTCACGAGCAGTACTTC	CASSDSGVWAHEQYF
TRBV9	TRBJ2-7	-	-	TGTGCCAGCAGCGTAGGGGGGGGGACAGGCCTCTCCTACGAGCAGTACTTC	CASSVGGGTGLSYEQYF
TRBV6-5	TRBJ2-6	-	-	TGTGCCAGCAGTCTTGGGGAGGGGGCCAACGTCCTGACTTTC	CASSLGEGANVLTF
TRBV2	TRBJ2-5	-	-	TGTGCCAGCATCGGAGCGAGCGGGCAGAGGGGGCCCGAATCTTGGGAGACCCAGTACTTC	CASIGASGQRGPESWETQYF
TRBV5-1	TRBJ2-6	-	TRBD1	TGCGCCAGCAGCTTGGCCAACAGGGGGCCCGGGGCCAACGTCCTGACTTTC	CASSLANRGPGANVLTF
TRBV5-5	TRBJ2-3	-	-	TGTGCCAGCACGTCGGAGAGCACGGAGTATTTT	CASTSESTEYF
TRBV6-1	TRBJ1-5	-	TRBD1	TGTGCCAGCAGTGCCTACGGGACAGGGAAAGCTCAGCCCCAGCATTTT	CASSAYGTGKAQPQHF
TRBV5-1	TRBJ2-3	-	TRBD2	TGCGCCAGCAGCTGGCCTAGCGGGGACGCAGATACGCAGTATTTT	CASSWPSGDADTQYF
TRBV7-9	TRBJ1-5	few	TRBD1	TGTGCCAGCAGCCCCGGGACAGGCAATCAGCCCCAGCATTTT	CASSPGTGNQPQHF
TRBV3-1/TRBV3-2	TRBJ2-3	-	-	TGTGCCAGCAGCCAAGAGTTGACTTCAGGCACAGATACGCAGTATTTT	CASSQELTSGTDTQYF
TRBV19	TRBJ1-1	-	-	TGTGCCAGTAGTTACAGCTTGAACACTGAAGCTTTCTTT	CASSYSLNTEAFF
TRBV7-9	TRBJ2-7	-	TRBD2	TGTGCCAGCAGCTTATTTTCGGGGGGGCCCCACGAGCAGTACTTC	CASSLFSGGPHEQYF
TRBV5-6	TRBJ2-1	-	TRBD2	TGTGCCAGCAGCTTTTCCTCCCTGGCTAGCGGCAATGAGCAGTTCTTC	CASSFSSLASGNEQFF
TRBV5-6	TRBJ2-5	once	TRBD2	TGTGCCAGCAGCCCTTTTAGCGGGGGCCCCCAAGAGACCCAGTACTTC	CASSPFSGGPQETQYF
TRBV24-1	TRBJ2-5	-	-	TGTGCCACCAGTGATTCGGACTTAACCCAAGAGACCCAGTACTTC	CATSDSDLTQETQYF
TRBV18	TRBJ1-2	once	-	TGTGCCAGCTCACCATCTTGGGATTCGCGGGAGTTATCCGGCTACACCTTC	CASSPSWDSRELSGYTF
TRBV6-5	TRBJ2-7	-	-	TGTGCCAGCAGTTATATGGCAGAACGCTACGAGCAGTACTTC	CASSYMAERYEQYF
TRBV21-1	TRBJ1-5	-	-	TGTGCCAGCAGTCCACAGGGGAACAATCAGCCCCAGCATTTT	CASSPQGNNQPQHF
TRBV10-3	TRBJ2-7	once	TRBD1	TGTGCCATCAGTGAGGTCAGGGGGAACGAGCAGTACTTC	CAISEVRGNEQYF
TRBV28	TRBJ1-1	-	TRBD1	TGTGCCAGCAGTATCGTGGACAGGGCGAACACTGAAGCTTTCTTT	CASSIVDRANTEAFF
TRBV9	TRBJ2-7	-	TRBD1	TGTGCCAGCAGCGTACTCGACAGGGGCTACGAGCAGTACTTC	CASSVLDRGYEQYF
TRBV11-3	TRBJ2-3	-	TRBD2	TGTGCCAGCAGCAGAAGCGGGGAGGTCACAGATACGCAGTATTTT	CASSRSGEVTDTQYF
TRBV3-1/TRBV3-2	TRBJ2-7	-	-	TGTGCCAGCAGCCGCGGCATTGCCTACGAGCAGTACTTC	CASSRGIAYEQYF
TRBV6-5	TRBJ2-1	-	TRBD2	TGTGCCAGCAAACGACTAGCGGGGGTATATGAGCAGTTCTTC	CASKRLAGVYEQFF
TRBV2	TRBJ1-2	-	-	TGTGCCAGCACAAAGACTCGCGGGGGAAACTATGGCTACACCTTC	CASTKTRGGNYGYTF
TRBV5-1	TRBJ2-7	-	-	TGCGCCAGCAGCCGGGAAAGCCTGGGCGAGCAGTACTTC	CASSRESLGEQYF
TRBV9	TRBJ1-3	-	-	TGTGCCAACGGGGACGACCCGGGAGACACCATATATTTT	CANGDDPGDTIYF
TRBV6-5	TRBJ1-5	-	-	TGTGCCAGCAGGGTTGGAGGGGCGGGACCTGGGGCCCAGCATTTT	CASRVGGAGPGAQHF
TRBV5-1	TRBJ2-2	-	-	TGCGCCAGCAGCTTGAGGCTAGCGAACACCGGGGAGCTGTTTTTT	CASSLRLANTGELFF
TRBV6-1	TRBJ1-2	-	TRBD1	TGTGCCAGCAGTGAACAGGGGGCGGGTTATGGCTACACCTTC	CASSEQGAGYGYTF
TRBV7-3	TRBJ1-5	-	-	TGTGCCAGCAGTATTTTACGACTATTGGGCAATCAGCCCCAGCATTTT	CASSILRLLGNQPQHF
TRBV6-6	TRBJ2-2	once	-	TGTGCCAGCAGTTTTAGACGACAGGAGACCACCGGGGAGCTGTTTTTT	CASSFRRQETTGELFF
TRBV12-3/TRBV12-4	TRBJ2-1	-	-	TGTGCCAGCAGTCGACAGTACAATGAGCAGTTCTTC	CASSRQYNEQFF